This T cell receptor (beta chain) was retrieved from a study of blood T cell repertoires in COVID-19. As for the study in general: From T cells, B-cell-depleted T cells, or PBMCs came the material, which was cDNA or gDNA.

The authors' processing: Amplification of reference gene primers provided the estimated nucleated cell counts. Measured with immunoSEQ multiplex PCR; TCRdb has only the in-frame clones, and not every one. That table supplies the V and J calls and clone size; D and trimming were determined from the DNA. The sample holds roughly 170,000 clones, about four fifths seen once. The CDR3 totals 14 residues. The V and J ends lost 8 bases and 1 base, in that order; junction bases with no gene match: 2. Germline values: CDR1 MNHEY, CDR2 SVGAGI. Sequencing was carried out using peripheral blood. The V gene is TRBV6-5, the J gene TRBJ2-2; 9 bases match TRBD2. The clonotype was recovered from a man in his forties who had recovered from COVID-19. The CDR3 sequence: CASGSGRNTGELFF. The DNA of the CDR3 is TGTGCCAGCGGTAGCGGGAGGAACACCGGGGAGCTGTTTTTT.